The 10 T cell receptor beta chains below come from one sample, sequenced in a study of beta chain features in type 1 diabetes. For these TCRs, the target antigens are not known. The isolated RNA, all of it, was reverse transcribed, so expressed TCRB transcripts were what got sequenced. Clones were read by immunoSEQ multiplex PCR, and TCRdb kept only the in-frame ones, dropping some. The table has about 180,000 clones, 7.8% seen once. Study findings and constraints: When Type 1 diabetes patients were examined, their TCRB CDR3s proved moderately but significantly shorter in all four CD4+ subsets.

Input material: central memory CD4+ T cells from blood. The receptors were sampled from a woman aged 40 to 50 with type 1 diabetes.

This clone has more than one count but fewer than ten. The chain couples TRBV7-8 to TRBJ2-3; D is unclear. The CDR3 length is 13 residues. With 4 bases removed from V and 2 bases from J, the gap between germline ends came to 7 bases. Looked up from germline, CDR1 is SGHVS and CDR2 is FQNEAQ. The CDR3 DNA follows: TGTGCCAGCAGCTCCCCCCTCACAGATACGCAGTATTTT. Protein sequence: CASSSPLTDTQYF.

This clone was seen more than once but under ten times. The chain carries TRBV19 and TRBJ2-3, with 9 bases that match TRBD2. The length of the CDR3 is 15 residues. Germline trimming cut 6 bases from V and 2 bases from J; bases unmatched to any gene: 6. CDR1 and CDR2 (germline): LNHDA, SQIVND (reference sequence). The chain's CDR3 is CASRHSGRNTDTQYF. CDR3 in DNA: TGTGCCAGTAGACATAGCGGGAGAAACACAGATACGCAGTATTTT. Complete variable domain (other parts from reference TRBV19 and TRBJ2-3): DGGITQSPKYLFRKEGQNVTLSCEQNLNHDAMYWYRQDPGQGLRLIYYSQIVNDFQKGDIAEGYSVSREKKESFPLTVTSAQKNPTAFYLCASRHSGRNTDTQYFGPGTRLTVL.

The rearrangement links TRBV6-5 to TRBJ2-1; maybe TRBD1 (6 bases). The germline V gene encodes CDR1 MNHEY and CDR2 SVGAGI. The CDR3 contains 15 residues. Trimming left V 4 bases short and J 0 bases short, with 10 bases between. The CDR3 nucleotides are TGTGCCAGCAGTTTACAGGGCAGCTCCTACAATGAGCAGTTCTTC. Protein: CASSLQGSSYNEQFF.

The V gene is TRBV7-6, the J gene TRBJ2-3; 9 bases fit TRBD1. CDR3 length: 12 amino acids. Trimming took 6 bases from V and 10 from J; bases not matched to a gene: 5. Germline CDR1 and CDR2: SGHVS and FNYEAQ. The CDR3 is CASRAGTGSQYF. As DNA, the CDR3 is TGTGCCAGCAGGGCCGGGACAGGGTCGCAGTATTTT.

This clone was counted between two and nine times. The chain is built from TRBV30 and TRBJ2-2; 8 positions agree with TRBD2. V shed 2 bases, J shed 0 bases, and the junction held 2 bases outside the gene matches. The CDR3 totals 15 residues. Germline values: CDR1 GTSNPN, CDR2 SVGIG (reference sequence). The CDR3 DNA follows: TGTGCCTGGAGTTTTAGCGGGGCGAACACCGGGGAGCTGTTTTTT. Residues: CAWSFSGANTGELFF.

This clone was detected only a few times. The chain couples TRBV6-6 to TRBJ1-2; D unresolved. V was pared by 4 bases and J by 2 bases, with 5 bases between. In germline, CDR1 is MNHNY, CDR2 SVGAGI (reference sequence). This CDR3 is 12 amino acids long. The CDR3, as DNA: TGTGCCAGCAGTTCAGAAAACTATGGCTACACCTTC. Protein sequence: CASSSENYGYTF.

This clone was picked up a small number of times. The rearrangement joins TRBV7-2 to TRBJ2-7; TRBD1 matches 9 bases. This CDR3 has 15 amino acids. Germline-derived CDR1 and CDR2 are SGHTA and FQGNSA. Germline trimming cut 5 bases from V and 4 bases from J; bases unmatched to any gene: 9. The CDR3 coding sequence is TGTGCCAGCAGCGCTACCGGGACAGGGCTTTACGAGCAGTACTTC. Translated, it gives CASSATGTGLYEQYF.

The CDR3 region has the DNA TGTGCCAGTAGTAGGCTGCAGGGTGGAGGCTACACCTTC. Residues: CASSRLQGGGYTF. V gene TRBV19 combines with J gene TRBJ1-2; weak D call: TRBD1 (5 bases). V lost 4 bases and J 8 bases, leaving 14 bases between the germline ends. This CDR3 contains 13 residues. Germline values: CDR1 LNHDA, CDR2 SQIVND (reference sequence).

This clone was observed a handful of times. The DNA for the CDR3 is TGTGCCAGCTCACCTAATACCGGGACTAGCGGATCAGATACGCAGTATTTT. Translation gives CASSPNTGTSGSDTQYF. The V gene is TRBV18, the J gene TRBJ2-3; the match to TRBD2 covers 11 bases. Unmatched junction bases numbered 9, after V lost 3 bases and J lost 4 bases. The germline V gene encodes CDR1 KGHSH and CDR2 LQKENI. CDR3 length equals 17 residues.

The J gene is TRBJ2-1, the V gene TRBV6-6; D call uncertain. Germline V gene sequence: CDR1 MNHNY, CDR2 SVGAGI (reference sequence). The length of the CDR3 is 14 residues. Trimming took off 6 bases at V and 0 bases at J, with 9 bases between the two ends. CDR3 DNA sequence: TGTGCCAGCAGCCCACAGAGCTCCTACAATGAGCAGTTCTTC. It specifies CASSPQSSYNEQFF.